This is a list of T cell receptor beta chains from one sample in a study of blood T cell repertoires in COVID-19. TCRdb's copy holds only in-frame clones and misses some; the assay was immunoSEQ multiplex PCR. The sample contains 200,000 to 250,000 clones, 83% of which appear only once. Sequencing input: PBMCs or T cells enriched from blood (not recorded which). Receptors were obtained from a woman aged 45 to 65 who had been exposed to COVID-19. Each CDR3 is given with its conserved first and last residue. D genes are given only for firm matches. Expanded clones get a size class; other rows say once, few or many, or leave the size out.

TRBV12-3/TRBV12-4	TRBJ1-1	.	.	CASSSGWTEAFF	TGTGCCAGCAGTTCAGGGTGGACTGAAGCTTTCTTT
TRBV5-1	TRBJ2-1	.	.	CASSSQGDYYNEQFF	TGCGCCAGCAGCTCACAGGGGGACTACTACAATGAGCAGTTCTTC
TRBV6-5	TRBJ2-1	.	.	CASSFGGYNEQFF	TGTGCCAGCAGCTTCGGGGGTTACAATGAGCAGTTCTTC
TRBV27	TRBJ2-7	.	.	CASSFGLIKEQYF	TGTGCCAGCAGTTTCGGACTCATAAAGGAGCAGTACTTC
TRBV4-1	TRBJ2-5	once	.	CASSQLLLLGVQETQYF	TGCGCCAGCAGCCAACTCCTTCTCCTGGGAGTCCAAGAGACCCAGTACTTC
TRBV10-3	TRBJ2-2	.	.	CAISEAAGANTGELFF	TGTGCCATCAGTGAGGCGGCAGGGGCGAACACCGGGGAGCTGTTTTTT
TRBV4-2	TRBJ1-1	once	TRBD1	CASSRESGTGNTEAFF	TGTGCCAGCAGCCGAGAGTCCGGGACAGGGAACACTGAAGCTTTCTTT
TRBV5-1	TRBJ1-1	.	TRBD1	CASSSGGTATTEAFF	TGCGCCAGCAGCTCAGGCGGGACAGCAACAACTGAAGCTTTCTTT
TRBV21-1	TRBJ1-2	once	.	CASSKAHRRGGYTF	TGTGCCAGCAGCAAAGCTCACAGGCGGGGCGGCTACACCTTC
TRBV6-5	TRBJ2-7	.	.	CASRGGGAGEQYF	TGTGCCAGCCGAGGAGGGGGGGCAGGGGAGCAGTACTTC
TRBV11-2	TRBJ1-6	few	TRBD1	CASSLRQGKSPLHF	TGTGCCAGCAGCTTAAGACAGGGGAAGTCACCCCTCCACTTT
TRBV9	TRBJ2-2	.	.	CASTQGKNTGELFF	TGTGCCAGCACTCAGGGCAAGAACACCGGGGAGCTGTTTTTT
TRBV6-4	TRBJ2-3	.	TRBD2	CASSGGGAGDTQYF	TGTGCCAGCAGTGGCGGGGGGGCTGGAGATACGCAGTATTTT
TRBV7-9	TRBJ1-1	.	.	CASSLDASQDTEAFF	TGTGCCAGCAGCTTAGACGCCAGTCAAGACACTGAAGCTTTCTTT
TRBV6-5	TRBJ1-2	.	TRBD1	CASRRQGSYTF	TGTGCCAGCAGACGACAGGGTAGCTACACCTTC
TRBV16	TRBJ2-3	.	TRBD1	CASVRQGPTDTQYF	TGTGCCAGCGTCCGACAGGGGCCCACAGATACGCAGTATTTT
TRBV11-2	TRBJ2-7	few	.	CASSLNRGGMDEQYF	TGTGCCAGCAGCTTAAATCGCGGAGGGATGGACGAGCAGTACTTC
TRBV4-3	TRBJ2-1	.	TRBD2	CASSQIGGTYNEQFF	TGCGCCAGCAGCCAGATCGGGGGGACTTACAATGAGCAGTTCTTC
TRBV7-2	TRBJ2-7	.	TRBD2	CASSLGLAYEQYF	TGTGCCAGCAGCTTAGGACTAGCTTACGAGCAGTACTTC
TRBV19	TRBJ1-2	.	.	CASSIDQGYYGYTF	TGTGCCAGTAGTATAGATCAGGGGTACTATGGCTACACCTTC
TRBV5-4	TRBJ2-7	.	.	CASSPGGQGGYEQYF	TGTGCCAGCAGCCCCGGGGGGCAGGGAGGCTACGAGCAGTACTTC
TRBV2	TRBJ1-6	.	.	CAKQASYNSPLHF	TGTGCCAAACAGGCCTCCTATAATTCACCCCTCCACTTT
TRBV2	TRBJ2-7	few	TRBD1	CASRSGQGDYEQYF	TGTGCCAGCAGGTCGGGACAGGGAGACTACGAGCAGTACTTC
TRBV7-3	TRBJ1-6	.	TRBD1	CASSWDRGRSPLHF	TGTGCCAGCAGCTGGGACAGGGGGCGGTCACCCCTCCACTTT
TRBV5-6	TRBJ2-2	.	TRBD2	CASSHSTVAGGTGELFF	TGTGCCAGCAGCCATAGCACAGTCGCGGGGGGCACCGGGGAGCTGTTTTTT
TRBV6-1	TRBJ1-2	.	.	CASSLGQGVYGYTF	TGTGCCAGCAGTTTGGGACAAGGGGTCTATGGCTACACCTTC
TRBV25-1	TRBJ1-4	.	.	CASSDHRAGKEKLFF	TGTGCCAGCAGTGATCACAGGGCGGGTAAAGAAAAACTGTTTTTT
TRBV10-2	TRBJ1-1	.	TRBD1	CASSEAGTGSEAFF	TGCGCCAGCAGTGAGGCCGGGACAGGGTCTGAAGCTTTCTTT
TRBV9	TRBJ2-7	.	.	CASSYGQNSEQYF	TGTGCCAGCTCCTACGGACAGAACAGCGAGCAGTACTTC
TRBV27	TRBJ1-6	.	.	CASSFGFNSPLHF	TGTGCCAGCAGTTTTGGCTTCAATTCACCCCTCCACTTT
TRBV12-2	TRBJ1-6	.	.	CASRFLSPLHF	TGTGCAAGTCGCTTCCTTTCACCCCTCCACTTT
TRBV30	TRBJ1-1	once	.	CAWRSLAGAREAFF	TGTGCCTGGAGATCGCTAGCAGGGGCCAGGGAAGCTTTCTTT
TRBV4-1	TRBJ2-3	.	.	CASSQADGLSTDTQYF	TGCGCCAGCAGCCAAGCAGACGGACTTTCCACAGATACGCAGTATTTT
TRBV21-1	TRBJ2-5	.	.	CASSVQGWTETQYF	TGTGCCAGCAGTGTCCAGGGGTGGACAGAGACCCAATACTTC
TRBV13	TRBJ2-3	.	TRBD2	CASRRGGEKDTQYF	TGTGCCAGCAGGCGCGGGGGGGAAAAAGATACGCAGTATTTT
TRBV19	TRBJ2-7	.	TRBD1	CASSTGTGIEQYF	TGTGCCAGTAGTACCGGGACAGGGATCGAGCAGTACTTC
TRBV30	TRBJ1-2	.	TRBD1	CAWILQGEGYTF	TGTGCCTGGATCTTACAGGGGGAAGGCTACACCTTC
TRBV4-3	TRBJ2-7	.	TRBD1	CASSHRQGGGGEQYF	TGCGCCAGCAGCCACCGACAGGGGGGAGGTGGGGAGCAGTACTTC
TRBV11-2	TRBJ1-1	.	.	CASSLVGVGTEAFF	TGTGCCAGCAGCTTAGTAGGGGTAGGCACTGAAGCTTTCTTT
TRBV5-8	TRBJ2-1	.	TRBD1	CASSFSDRDEQFF	TGTGCCAGCAGCTTCTCAGACAGGGATGAGCAGTTCTTC
TRBV28	TRBJ2-6	.	TRBD1	CASSLTGTGANVLTF	TGTGCCAGCAGTTTGACAGGGACTGGGGCCAACGTCCTGACTTTC
TRBV12-3/TRBV12-4	TRBJ1-1	.	.	CASSPHGRAEAFF	TGTGCCAGCAGCCCCCACGGGAGGGCTGAAGCTTTCTTT
TRBV10-3	TRBJ1-2	.	.	CATQGGRPFYGYTF	TGTGCCACACAGGGCGGGCGCCCCTTTTATGGCTACACCTTC
TRBV29-1	TRBJ2-1	.	.	CSVENGGQQFF	TGCAGCGTTGAGAACGGGGGTCAGCAGTTCTTC
TRBV15	TRBJ1-5	once	.	CATRTEPGNQPQHF	TGTGCCACCAGGACAGAACCTGGCAATCAGCCCCAGCATTTT